This TCR beta chain was sequenced for a study of T cell responses to AZD1222 COVID-19 vaccine (dated by TCRdb to the early 2020s). General notes on the study: Because spike-specific TCR depth and breadth did not differ between the two schedules, AZD1222 recipients who got a second dose at roughly 4 weeks were pooled with those who got a second dose at roughly 12 weeks. TCR sequencing covered some 240 trial participants: 207 given two doses of AZD1222 and about 26 given two doses of MenACWY control vaccine. Trial participants were enrolled by age into 18-55, 56-69 and 70-plus year subgroups, with approximately 160, 26 and 62 TCR-sequenced participants respectively.

This clone has just one count. Its antigen remains undetermined. Base qualities were left out, and no much larger clone turns up one base away. From V the trimming removes 3 bases and from J it removes 10 bases, while the gene matches leave 5 bases of the junction unaccounted for. The CDR3 runs 13 amino acids, cysteine and phenylalanine included. Only the CDR3 part of the read is kept: 39 bases, read in frame from the first base. This specimen's time point label, interpreted: baseline before first vaccination. The vaccinee samples were drawn from two UK trials, COV001 and COV002, one of which was a single-blind randomized controlled phase 2/3 trial testing AZD1222 (ChAdOx1 nCoV-19) in healthy adults. Trial participant PBMC samples were collected at day 0 and day 28 after the second dose for TCRbeta chain sequencing. The CDR3 regions of human TCRbeta chains were subjected to immunosequencing. In the authors' own workflow: TCRs in the repertoires were compared against a reference library of SARS-CoV-2-specific TCRs that had been generated with the MIRA antigen-specificity platform. Breadth was defined as the fraction of unique TCRs that were SARS-CoV-2-associated. Depth was defined as the fraction of total T cells that were SARS-CoV-2-associated. Using the MIRA data, every spike-specific TCR was mapped to the spike region that the TCR reacted to and assigned to either a CD4 or a CD8 class. Log10-transformed breadth and depth values were compared by one-way ANOVA with Sidak's multiple comparisons tests. The table was pulled from immuneACCESS by TCRdb, which kept in-frame rearrangements only. Such tables lose some clones; where checked, under half of the loss comes from unresolved V genes, and the rest has no known cause. V and J calls and clone size are those listed in that table; D and trimming were worked out from the DNA. This sample has fewer than 200,000 clones in its table, and about 90% of those were observed once. The ten largest clones add up to roughly 0.5% of the sample.

Paper-wide results and their limitations: Because no samples from the day 14 peak response were available, repertoires could be characterized only after the peak T cell response. The vaccine-associated CD4 TCRs covered the entire spike protein, and the dominant responses fell in regions 160-218 and 743-854. Only a handful of AZD1222 recipients were SARS-CoV-2 seropositive at baseline, limiting conclusions about previously exposed vaccinees. After two AZD1222 doses, both the breadth and the depth of spike-specific TCRs were significantly higher than at day 0 and than in MenACWY recipients. The 56-69-year group was small, and its depth increase did not reach significance, likely because of low power. Participants were mostly white British, with more females than males. The authors suggested clonal diversity may have been underestimated. Reportedly, almost half of the unique spike-specific TCRs recognized epitopes lying outside the regions that are mutated in the B.1.351 and B.1.1.7 variants.

The clonotype originates from an adult in good health. The sample was peripheral blood, taken on day 0 of AZD1222 vaccination. Recombination linked TRBV12-3 or TRBV12-4 to TRBJ1-4; 7 central nucleotides agree with TRBD1. In nucleotides, the sequence is TGTGCCAGCAGTTTGGGACAGTTGCCAAAACTGTTTTTT. Its protein reads: CASSLGQLPKLFF.